This TCR beta chain was obtained from a study of PD-1 blockade in classical Hodgkin lymphoma. Here immunoSEQ multiplex PCR was the method, and the copy in TCRdb shows in-frame clones only, minus some. This repertoire shows 70,000 or so clones, about two thirds found once; its top ten account for less than 9.5%. Germline CDR1 is LNHDA and CDR2 is SQIVND (reference sequence). J gave up 3 bases and V 6 bases, and 10 bases lay outside the gene matches. The CDR3 extends over 16 amino acids. Each patient experienced a relapse that followed autologous stem cell transplantation, and brentuximab vedotin exposure varied.

This receptor was identified in a human donor with classical Hodgkin lymphoma. This rearrangement joins TRBV19 to TRBJ2-3, with TRBD1 matching over 9 bases. The input for sequencing was peripheral blood mononuclear cells (PBMCs), taken before the second cycle of nivolumab. The CDR3 sequence: CASSLLGTGRTDTQYF. CDR3 coding DNA: TGTGCCAGTAGCCTCTTGGGGACAGGGAGGACAGATACGCAGTATTTT.